These 11 T cell receptor beta chains share one sample of origin, sequenced in a study of shared clonotypes between healthy human individuals. Sequencing used immunoSEQ multiplex PCR; TCRdb keeps in-frame clones, though not all of them. The sample gives 450,000 to 600,000 clones, more than 65% of which show up once; 10% to 15% is in the top ten. Sample: PBMCs. All receptors derive from a woman between 35 and 50 years old in good health. Some clones in this sample may be carry-over from other donors' samples.

The chain uses TRBV14 and TRBJ2-5; D perhaps matches TRBD2 (5 bases). The V end lost 3 bases, the J end lost 5 bases, and 13 bases lay between the germline ends. This CDR3 has 14 residues. Germline-derived CDR1 and CDR2 are SGHDN and FVKESK. In DNA form, the CDR3 reads TGTGCCAGCAGCCAGGAAGGGAGTTATGAGACCCAGTACTTC. This encodes CASSQEGSYETQYF.

The chain joins TRBV5-4 to TRBJ2-3; D tentatively fits TRBD1 or TRBD2 (5 bases each). There are 15 residues in the CDR3. V was clipped by 2 bases and J by 1 base, with 11 bases between them. Germline values: CDR1 SGHNT, CDR2 YYREEE (reference sequence). For the CDR3, the DNA is TGTGCCAGCAGCTTAGAGGGGCCGGGCACAGATACGCAGTATTTT. This encodes CASSLEGPGTDTQYF.

The CDR3 DNA sequence: TGTGCCACCCGGACCGACAGGGGGGGGAACACCGGGGAGCTGTTTTTT. It specifies CATRTDRGGNTGELFF. The gene calls are TRBV19 and TRBJ2-2, with TRBD1 matching 9 bases. This CDR3 spans 16 amino acids. Germline trimming cut 10 bases from V and 1 base from J; bases unmatched to any gene: 10. Germline-derived CDR1 and CDR2 are LNHDA and SQIVND (reference sequence).

This clone was recorded only once. V usage is TRBV29-1 and J usage is TRBJ1-1; a weak D match, TRBD1 (6 bases). Germline CDR1 is SQVTM and CDR2 is ANQGSEA. V was pared by 6 bases and J by 3 bases, with 14 bases between. The CDR3 is 13 residues long. The CDR3 loop is CSVRFNRDTEAFF. The CDR3 DNA reads as TGCAGCGTAAGATTTAACAGGGACACTGAAGCTTTCTTT.

This clone has more than one count but fewer than ten. The rearrangement links TRBV25-1 to TRBJ1-1; 7 bases are shared with TRBD1. Germline V gives CDR1 MGHDK, CDR2 SYGVNS. The CDR3 runs 16 residues. Trimming cost V 6 bases and J 0 bases; bases outside gene matches: 10. The chain's CDR3 is CASRTGLWGMNTEAFF. Here the CDR3 DNA reads TGTGCCAGCAGGACAGGGCTATGGGGGATGAACACTGAAGCTTTCTTT.

This clone was seen many times. The chain carries TRBV19 and TRBJ1-5; D is unclear. CDR3 length: 15 residues. Between the trimmed V and J ends, which lost 2 bases and 0 bases, there was a span of 8 bases. Germline V lookup: CDR1 LNHDA, CDR2 SQIVND (reference sequence). The CDR3: CASSIPTYSNQPQHF. The CDR3 region has the DNA TGTGCCAGTAGTATACCGACTTATAGCAATCAGCCCCAGCATTTT.

V gene TRBV2 combines with J gene TRBJ2-1; 10 bases line up with TRBD2. In germline, CDR1 is SNHLY, CDR2 FYNNEI. CDR3 length: 15 residues. V dropped 4 bases and J dropped 8; count of bases not matched to a gene: 8. This chain's CDR3 is CASSGAGGPGYEQFF. DNA of the CDR3: TGTGCCAGCAGTGGAGCGGGAGGGCCGGGGTATGAGCAGTTCTTC.

V gene TRBV2 combines with J gene TRBJ1-2; TRBD1 aligns across 7 bases. V was clipped by 4 bases and J by 7 bases; unmatched bases: 6. CDR3 length: 13 amino acids. Germline V gene lookup returns CDR1 SNHLY and CDR2 FYNNEI. CDR3 in amino acids: CASSGDSVGGYTF. CDR3 nucleotide sequence: TGTGCCAGCAGTGGGGACAGCGTCGGTGGCTACACCTTC.

This clone was observed at least ten times. This chain uses TRBV7-2 with TRBJ2-1, with 9 nucleotides matching TRBD2. The V and J ends lost 5 bases and 7 bases, in that order; junction bases with no gene match: 12. The CDR3 consists of 16 residues. CDR1 is SGHTA, CDR2 FQGNSA, per germline. The CDR3 DNA reads as TGTGCCAGCAGCGCCCGTAGCGGGAGAGGTGGAAATGAGCAGTTCTTC. Its translation: CASSARSGRGGNEQFF.

This sequence joins TRBV9 and TRBJ2-1; D is undetermined. This CDR3 is 13 amino acids long. V lost 4 bases and J 12 bases, leaving 17 bases between the germline ends. Germline CDR1 and CDR2: SGDLS and YYNGEE. The CDR3 is CASSPPSTPWQFF. The CDR3 DNA reads as TGTGCCAGCAGCCCACCGTCCACACCATGGCAGTTCTTC.

The V and J genes are TRBV30 and TRBJ2-6; D gene uncertain. This CDR3 comprises 15 residues. Germline V gene sequence: CDR1 GTSNPN, CDR2 SVGIG (reference sequence). Trimming pared 0 bases from V and 6 bases from J, leaving 12 bases between. CDR3 residues: CAWSVEAFEANVLTF. In DNA, the CDR3 is TGTGCCTGGAGTGTAGAGGCCTTTGAGGCCAACGTCCTGACTTTC.